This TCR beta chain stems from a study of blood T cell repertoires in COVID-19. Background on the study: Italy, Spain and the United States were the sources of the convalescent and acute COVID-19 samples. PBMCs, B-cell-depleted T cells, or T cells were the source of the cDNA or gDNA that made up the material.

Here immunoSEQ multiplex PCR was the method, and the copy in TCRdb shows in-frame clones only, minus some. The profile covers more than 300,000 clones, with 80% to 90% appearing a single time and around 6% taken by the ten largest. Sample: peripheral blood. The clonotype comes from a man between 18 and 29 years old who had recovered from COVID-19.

CDR3 nucleotide sequence: TGTGCCAGCAGCCCAGGGGACATTCAGTACTTC. Protein product: CASSPGDIQYF. The rearrangement links TRBV6-2 or TRBV6-3 to TRBJ2-4; the D gene is possibly TRBD1 (6 bases). The CDR3 loop spans 11 amino acids. V lost 6 bases, J lost 8 bases, and 8 bases lay in between. Germline V gene lookup returns CDR1 MNHEY and CDR2 SVGEGT.